This TCR beta chain appears in the sequencing data of a study of PD-1 blockade in classical Hodgkin lymphoma. Libraries were prepared by immunoSEQ multiplex PCR; TCRdb keeps only in-frame clonotypes and omits some of them. The repertoire holds about 64,000 clones, over 85% seen once, with 8% in the top ten. CDR1 and CDR2 (germline): SGHDN, FVKESK. V was pared by 1 base and J by 4 bases, with 10 bases between. This CDR3 comprises 15 residues. Regarding time point: cycle 4 day 1 (C4D1), after more than five weeks of nivolumab. Following autologous stem cell transplantation, relapse occurred in every patient, and exposure to brentuximab vedotin varied.

The material was peripheral blood mononuclear cells (PBMCs), obtained before the fourth cycle of nivolumab. This clonotype was sampled from a human donor with classical Hodgkin lymphoma. This chain links TRBV14 with TRBJ2-2, with D perhaps matching TRBD2 (6 bases). The DNA of the CDR3 is TGTGCCAGCAGCCAAGTCGGCGGGGCCACCGGGGAGCTGTTTTTT. Translation gives CASSQVGGATGELFF.